Below are 5 T cell receptor beta chains sequenced from a single sample in a study of CXCR3-negative and CXCR3-positive naive CD8 T cells. Study results and limitations: Researchers report that CXCR3-positive naive cells carry more hydrophobic TRB CDR3s than CXCR3-negative naive cells.

These TCRs' antigens remain unknown. 5' RACE that incorporated UMI labels was used to prepare the TRB cDNA libraries. Reprocessing the 5' RACE reads, TCRdb reports a single entry for every CDR3 protein and omits DNA. Its clone listing holds roughly 100,000 distinct CDR3 sequences. The sequencing input was naive CXCR3+ CD8+ T cells from blood. Subset here: CD45RO-CCR7+CD27+CD95- naive CD8+ T cells expressing CXCR3 (TNR3+). The receptors come from a human donor in good health. Some clones in this sample may be carry-over from other donors' samples.

The gene calls are TRBV12-3 or TRBV12-4 and TRBJ1-1; TCRdb proposes TRBD1, but this gene call is untestable without DNA. The CDR3 runs 13 residues. This chain's CDR3 is CASSLVTQGVAFF.

J is TRBJ2-3 and V is TRBV19; TCRdb gives TRBD1 as the D gene, but with no DNA this cannot be confirmed. The CDR3 is made up of 15 amino acids. Germline assignment: CDR1 LNHDA and CDR2 SQIVND (reference sequence). Here the CDR3 reads CASSLGQGVADTQYF.

J is TRBJ2-2 and V is TRBV3-1; TCRdb designates TRBD2, a call that cannot be tested without DNA. This CDR3 is built from 14 residues. Per germline, CDR1 LGHDT and CDR2 YNNKEL (reference sequence). CDR3: CASSPAGGIGELFF. Drawing the rest from reference TRBV3-1 and TRBJ2-2, the complete variable domain is DTAVSQTPKYLVTQMGNDKSIKCEQNLGHDTMYWYKQDSKKFLKIMFSYNNKELIINETVPNRFSPKSPDKAHLNLHINSLELGDSAVYFCASSPAGGIGELFFGEGSRLTVL.

This sequence joins TRBV4-1 and TRBJ2-7; checking the TCRdb D call of TRBD2 is not possible without DNA. Germline assignment: CDR1 MGHRA and CDR2 YSYEKL. This CDR3 comprises 14 residues. CDR3 region: CASSHGTSPYEQYF.

The genes are TRBV20-1 and TRBJ2-1; TCRdb lists TRBD2, though no DNA is available to test this call. This CDR3 has 15 amino acids. CDR1 and CDR2 (germline): DFQATT, SNEGSKA (reference sequence). CDR3 loop: CSAIPGLAGLNEQFF.